One and the same sample provided the 29 T cell receptor beta chains below, sequenced in a study of neoadjuvant anti-PD-1 for oral cavity cancer. Data came from immunoSEQ multiplex PCR; TCRdb stores just in-frame clones and leaves some out. The sample includes about 80,000 clones, about 80% of them seen just once. The input for sequencing was PBMCs, taken before nivolumab (anti-PD-1) treatment. The origin of the receptors is a person aged 35-79 years with oral cavity squamous cell carcinoma.

The rearrangement joins TRBV5-1 to TRBJ2-1; 7 nucleotides align to TRBD2. The germline gives CDR1 SGHRS, CDR2 YFSETQ. The J segment lost 6 bases and the V segment lost 4 bases, leaving 10 bases of the junction unmatched. The CDR3 is 15 amino acids. CDR3 DNA sequence: TGCGCCAGCAGCCCCGGGGCGGGACTAATCAATGAGCAGTTCTTC. Translating gives CASSPGAGLINEQFF.

The chain uses TRBV7-3 and TRBJ2-7, with a tentative D call TRBD1 (5 bases). The ends were cut back, 4 bases at V and 0 bases at J, with 10 bases in the middle. Germline V gives CDR1 SGHTA, CDR2 FQGTGA. CDR3 size: 14 residues. In nucleotides, the CDR3 is TGTGCCAGCAGCTCCAGTGACAGCTCCTACGAGCAGTACTTC. It translates to CASSSSDSSYEQYF.

CDR3: CASSESGEETQYF. The CDR3 region has the DNA TGCGCCAGCAGTGAAAGCGGGGAAGAGACCCAGTACTTC. This chain links TRBV10-2 with TRBJ2-5; 7 bases map to TRBD2. Per the germline V gene, CDR1 is WSHSY and CDR2 is SAAADI. V was pared by 3 bases and J by 3 bases, with 1 base of the junction left unmatched. The CDR3 totals 13 residues.

The chain recombines TRBV5-6 with TRBJ1-2; no clear D gene. Germline V gene lookup returns CDR1 SGHDT and CDR2 YYEEEE. The CDR3 totals 14 residues. The ends were cut back, 4 bases at V and 8 bases at J, with 18 bases in the middle. Written as DNA, the CDR3 is TGTGCCAGCAGCCAAAAGGTTCTCGTGCTAGGCTACACCTTC. Translation gives CASSQKVLVLGYTF.

CDR3 protein: CAWSVQGTDTQYF. CDR3 sequence (DNA): TGTGCCTGGAGTGTTCAAGGCACAGATACGCAGTATTTT. The chain recombines TRBV30 with TRBJ2-3; D gene unclear. Germline CDR1 GTSNPN, CDR2 SVGIG (reference sequence). There are 13 residues in the CDR3. With 0 bases removed from V and 1 base from J, the gap between germline ends came to 5 bases.

This chain connects TRBV11-3 to TRBJ2-5; 7 bases fit TRBD2. Germline CDR1 is SGHNT and CDR2 is YENEEA. The CDR3 is 13 residues long. Unmatched junction bases numbered 1, after V lost 2 bases and J lost 4 bases. The CDR3 sequence: CASSLIAGETQYF. The CDR3 DNA sequence: TGTGCCAGCAGCTTAATAGCGGGAGAGACCCAGTACTTC.

This chain links TRBV14 with TRBJ2-2; TRBD1 aligns across 9 bases. The CDR3 runs 16 residues. V shed 5 bases, J shed 4 bases, and the junction held 8 bases outside the gene matches. In germline, CDR1 is SGHDN, CDR2 FVKESK. The CDR3 loop reads CASSASGTGRTGELFF. The CDR3, as DNA: TGTGCCAGCAGCGCCTCGGGGACAGGGCGCACCGGGGAGCTGTTTTTT.

The chain carries TRBV19 and TRBJ2-5; perhaps TRBD2 as D (5 bases). The germline V gene encodes CDR1 LNHDA and CDR2 SQIVND (reference sequence). There are 14 residues in the CDR3. V lost 5 bases and J 5 bases, leaving 15 bases between the germline ends. The CDR3 sequence is CASSEGALRETQYF. The CDR3 region has the DNA TGTGCCAGTAGTGAGGGAGCCTTGAGGGAGACCCAGTACTTC.

This clone was observed a single time. The rearrangement joins TRBV10-3 to TRBJ2-5; D is possibly TRBD1 or TRBD2 (7 bases each). The V gene lost 6 bases and the J gene lost 1 base, with 15 bases spanning the gap. CDR1 is ENHRY, CDR2 SYGVKD, per germline. CDR3 length: 15 residues. CDR3 loop: CAISLAGDSQETQYF. CDR3 nucleotide sequence: TGTGCCATCAGCCTGGCGGGGGACAGCCAAGAGACCCAGTACTTC.

The J gene is TRBJ1-3, the V gene TRBV7-8, with D maybe TRBD1 (6 bases). Germline V gene data show CDR1 as SGHVS and CDR2 as FQNEAQ. This CDR3 is built from 15 residues. The V end lost 5 bases, the J end lost 4 bases, and 15 bases lay between the germline ends. This CDR3 reads CASSLQGRKGNTIYF. The CDR3 DNA reads TGTGCCAGCAGCCTTCAGGGGAGGAAGGGAAACACCATATATTTT.

V is TRBV5-1 and J is TRBJ2-1; 7 positions match TRBD1. The CDR3 length is 15 residues. V was pared by 3 bases and J by 7 bases, with 10 bases of the junction left unmatched. CDR1 and CDR2 (germline): SGHRS, YFSETQ. In DNA form, the CDR3 reads TGCGCCAGCAGCTGGAGCGTACAGGGGACGAATGAGCAGTTCTTC. It codes for CASSWSVQGTNEQFF.

The chain recombines TRBV7-9 with TRBJ1-5, with D unclear. This CDR3 comprises 12 residues. The V end lost 5 bases, the J end lost 3 bases, and 5 bases lay between the germline ends. The germline V gene encodes CDR1 SEHNR and CDR2 FQNEAQ (reference sequence). CDR3 bases: TGTGCCAGCAGCCTGGACAATCAGCCCCAGCATTTT. This encodes CASSLDNQPQHF.

J is TRBJ2-5 and V is TRBV29-1, with a weak D call TRBD1 (5 bases). Germline CDR1 is SQVTM and CDR2 is ANQGSEA. V was clipped by 8 bases and J by 2 bases, with 12 bases between them. There are 12 residues in the CDR3. In DNA form, the CDR3 reads TGCAGCCCCCTTCCAGGGCAAGAGACCCAGTACTTC. It yields the protein CSPLPGQETQYF.

The chain recombines TRBV6-1 with TRBJ1-2; D is possibly TRBD1 (5 bases). V lost 0 bases to trimming and J lost 4 bases, with 9 bases between them. The CDR3 consists of 14 residues. Per the germline V gene, CDR1 is MNHNS and CDR2 is SASEGT. CDR3 nucleotide sequence: TGTGCCAGCAGTGAAGCGGGGCGGGGCTATGGCTACACCTTC. It encodes CASSEAGRGYGYTF.

The chain uses TRBV2 and TRBJ2-1, with D uncertain. Trimming stripped 4 bases from V and 8 bases from J, with 12 bases between. Germline V gene data show CDR1 as SNHLY and CDR2 as FYNNEI. The CDR3 extends over 13 amino acids. CDR3 sequence reads: CASSVDGSDEQFF. In DNA form, the CDR3 reads TGTGCCAGCAGTGTGGATGGTTCGGATGAGCAGTTCTTC.

The chain is built from TRBV7-9 and TRBJ2-5; no clear D. The germline CDR1 and CDR2 sequences are SEHNR and FQNEAQ (reference sequence). The CDR3 extends over 14 amino acids. V lost 2 bases to trimming and J lost 2 bases, with 9 bases between them. DNA for the CDR3: TGTGCCAGCAGCTTAATGGCGGCGCAAGAGACCCAGTACTTC. Its translation is CASSLMAAQETQYF.

The chain is built from TRBV6-6 and TRBJ2-2, with 7 bases aligning to TRBD1. Germline loops: CDR1 MNHNY, CDR2 SVGAGI (reference sequence). The CDR3 consists of 13 residues. After removal of 5 bases from V and 5 bases from J, the junction contained 2 bases not matched to a gene. CDR3 nucleotide sequence: TGTGCCAGCAGTGTGACAGGGACCGGGGAGCTGTTTTTT. The encoded protein is CASSVTGTGELFF.

The chain combines TRBV29-1 with TRBJ2-1, with 8 positions matching TRBD1. The V segment lost 2 bases and the J segment 6 bases; nucleotides outside the gene matches: 3. CDR1 and CDR2 (germline): SQVTM, ANQGSEA. The CDR3 sequence is 13 residues long. The CDR3 sequence is CSVELDRGNEQFF. Here the CDR3 DNA reads TGCAGCGTTGAACTAGACAGGGGCAATGAGCAGTTCTTC.

The chain recombines TRBV19 with TRBJ2-1; perhaps TRBD2 as D (5 bases). The CDR3 covers 16 residues. With 6 bases removed from V and 0 bases from J, the gap between germline ends came to 15 bases. CDR1 is LNHDA and CDR2 is SQIVND in the germline V gene (reference sequence). In DNA, the CDR3 is TGTGCCAGTAGGCAGGAGGCTACCAGCTCCTACAATGAGCAGTTCTTC. As protein: CASRQEATSSYNEQFF.

The gene calls are TRBV2 and TRBJ2-3; 11 bases match TRBD2. This CDR3 contains 16 residues. J gave up 2 bases and V 6 bases, and 7 bases lay outside the gene matches. Germline V gene sequence: CDR1 SNHLY, CDR2 FYNNEI. CDR3 coding DNA: TGTGCCAGCAGGGAGGGACTAGCGGACTACACAGATACGCAGTATTTT. Translated, it gives CASREGLADYTDTQYF.

This chain connects TRBV7-9 to TRBJ1-1; D is possibly TRBD1 (5 bases). The CDR3 is made up of 14 amino acids. The ends were cut back, 4 bases at V and 0 bases at J, with 9 bases in the middle. CDR1 is SEHNR, CDR2 FQNEAQ, per germline (reference sequence). The CDR3 here is CASSSHRLNTEAFF. The CDR3 DNA sequence: TGTGCCAGCAGCTCTCACAGGTTGAACACTGAAGCTTTCTTT.

J is TRBJ2-3 and V is TRBV10-3; possibly TRBD1 for D (5 bases). The ends were cut back, 3 bases at V and 1 base at J, with 5 bases in the middle. The CDR3 spans 13 residues. Germline lookup yields CDR1 ENHRY and CDR2 SYGVKD. The CDR3 region has the DNA TGTGCCATCAGTGACAGGGGCACAGATACGCAGTATTTT. It translates to CAISDRGTDTQYF.

The chain links TRBV11-2 to TRBJ2-7; tentatively, D is TRBD2 (5 bases). The CDR3 sequence is 14 residues long. The germline CDR1 and CDR2 sequences are SGHAT and FQNNGV. The ends were cut back, 5 bases at V and 2 bases at J, with 13 bases in the middle. The CDR3 loop reads CASSLTRVPYEQYF. The CDR3 bases are TGTGCCAGCAGCCTTACGCGGGTCCCCTACGAGCAGTACTTC. The full variable domain, with the rest looked up from reference TRBV11-2 and TRBJ2-7, is EAGVAQSPRYKIIEKRQSVAFWCNPISGHATLYWYQQILGQGPKLLIQFQNNGVVDDSQLPKDRFSAERLKGVDSTLKIQPAKLEDSAVYLCASSLTRVPYEQYFGPGTRLTVT.

This chain uses TRBV6-5 with TRBJ2-2; maybe TRBD2 (6 bases). Germline CDR1 reads MNHEY; CDR2 reads SVGAGI. This CDR3 is built from 15 residues. Trimming pared 6 bases from V and 2 bases from J, leaving 13 bases between. CDR3 residues: CASRPGTLNTGELFF. The CDR3 DNA is TGTGCCAGCAGACCCGGGACTCTAAACACCGGGGAGCTGTTTTTT.

This sequence joins TRBV7-8 and TRBJ2-5; D unclear. V lost 11 bases and J 7 bases, leaving 17 bases between the germline ends. The CDR3 runs 12 residues. CDR1 is SGHVS and CDR2 is FQNEAQ in the germline V gene. CDR3 loop: CACFSLRGTQYF. The CDR3, as DNA: TGTGCCTGCTTCTCCCTTCGTGGGACCCAGTACTTC.

V gene TRBV5-1 combines with J gene TRBJ1-1, with D perhaps matching TRBD1 (5 bases). This CDR3 contains 13 residues. CDR1 is SGHRS, CDR2 YFSETQ, per germline. Trimming cost V 0 bases and J 11 bases, with 14 bases left between them. Here the CDR3 reads CASSLEGPLAAFF. DNA for the CDR3: TGCGCCAGCAGCTTGGAGGGACCTCTGGCCGCTTTCTTT. The entire variable domain, with the rest obtained from reference TRBV5-1 and TRBJ1-1, is as follows: KAGVTQTPRYLIKTRGQQVTLSCSPISGHRSVSWYQQTPGQGLQFLFEYFSETQRNKGNFPGRFSGRQFSNSRSEMNVSTLELGDSALYLCASSLEGPLAAFFGQGTRLTVV.

This clone was recorded only once. The chain recombines TRBV21-1 with TRBJ2-5; the table's D call, TRBD2, has no DNA check behind it. TRBV21-1 is annotated as a pseudogene. The length of the CDR3 is 15 residues. The CDR3 region is CASSKRCGRKETQYF. CDR3 coding DNA: TGTGCCAGCAGCAAACGATGCGGGAGGAAGGAGACCCAGTACTTC.

The chain employs TRBV10-3 and TRBJ2-1, with D perhaps matching TRBD1 or TRBD2 (5 bases each). The germline gives CDR1 ENHRY, CDR2 SYGVKD. The CDR3 loop spans 15 amino acids. Trimming cost V 0 bases and J 0 bases, with 6 bases left between them. The CDR3 nucleotides read TGTGCCATCAGTGAGTCGGGGGACTCCTACAATGAGCAGTTCTTC. Residues: CAISESGDSYNEQFF.

V is TRBV7-9 and J is TRBJ2-2; possible D gene TRBD2, 6 bases. Trimming shortened V by 8 bases and J by 2 bases, and 15 bases separated the two germline ends. CDR1 SEHNR and CDR2 FQNEAQ come from the germline V gene (reference sequence). There are 15 residues in the CDR3. The CDR3 reads CASRTGDGNTGELFF. The CDR3 region has the DNA TGTGCCAGCCGCACGGGAGACGGCAACACCGGGGAGCTGTTTTTT.